The text below deals with one T cell receptor (beta chain). V trimming: 5 bases; J trimming: 3 bases; junction bases outside the gene matches: 8. The CDR3 spans 16 residues. Germline CDR1 is SEHNR and CDR2 is FQNEAQ (reference sequence). Sequenced by immunoSEQ multiplex PCR; TCRdb stores in-frame clones only, minus some. The table shows 150,000 or so clones, with roughly nine tenths occurring only once. This specimen belongs to a study of blood T cell repertoires in COVID-19. Sequencing was performed on peripheral blood. The receptor was isolated from a woman in her 40s with acute or convalescent COVID-19. This chain connects TRBV7-9 to TRBJ2-3, with 10 bases matching TRBD1. CDR3 loop: CASSTARDRGTDTQYF. CDR3 DNA: TGTGCCAGCAGCACTGCCCGGGACAGGGGAACAGATACGCAGTATTTT.